The table lists the clone carrying this T cell receptor (beta chain) with a few counts. This sample stems from a study of blood T cell repertoires in COVID-19. On the study more broadly: COVID-19 samples collected from the United States, Italy and Spain covered acute and convalescent phases. From T cells, B-cell-depleted T cells, or PBMCs came the material, which was cDNA or gDNA.

In the authors' methods: Nucleated cell counts were estimated from reference gene primer amplification. Sequencing was performed with immunoSEQ multiplex PCR; in TCRdb, only in-frame clones are kept and a portion is missing. The V and J calls and clone size were taken over from that table, and D and trimming were inferred from the DNA. This sample has 150,000 to 180,000 clones, with 80% to 90% found just once. The sequenced sample was peripheral blood. The receptor comes from a woman in her seventies with acute or convalescent COVID-19.

The CDR3 DNA reads as TGTGCCAGCAGCTTCAGACAGGGGGATCAGCCCCAGCATTTT. It is translated as CASSFRQGDQPQHF. The chain couples TRBV7-8 to TRBJ1-5; 9 bases match TRBD1. The CDR3 consists of 14 residues. J gave up 5 bases and V 3 bases, and 2 bases lay outside the gene matches. Germline V gives CDR1 SGHVS, CDR2 FQNEAQ.